This TCR beta chain was identified in a study of T-cell reconstitution after alpha-beta-depleted transplantation in children. General observations from the study: One year after transplant, T-cell counts and diversity came mostly from newly produced T cells.

Using unique molecular identifiers, the investigators prepared the TCRbeta library. TCRdb recomputed calls from the PCR reads with MiXCR, one row per CDR3 protein. Counted here are 250,000 to 400,000 distinct CDR3 sequences, roughly 25% occurring once; the ten biggest clones make up 10% to 11%. The CDR3 covers 14 residues. The germline V and J ends were trimmed by 3 bases and 4 bases, with 13 bases remaining between them. With regard to this clonotype: Its antigen is not known. The CDR3 does not close with the conserved phenylalanine or tryptophan, likely indicating a read error.

The receptor was isolated from a male patient younger than 18 who had a stem cell transplant for acute lymphoblastic leukemia, so the T cells may come from the graft donor. This rearrangement joins TRBV12-3 or TRBV12-4 to TRBJ2-7; D is perhaps TRBD1 or TRBD2 (5 bases each). This specimen consisted of PBMCs, mostly from graft donor cells, obtained 180 days after TCRalphabeta/CD19-depleted stem cell transplant. CDR3 protein: CASSLAGSGYEQYL. The CDR3 nucleotides read TGTGCCAGCAGTTTGGCAGGGAGCGGATACGAGCAGTACTTA.